These 8 T cell receptor beta chains were all obtained from the same sample, sequenced in a study of T cell changes during pregnancy in multiple sclerosis. Method: immunoSEQ multiplex PCR; TCRdb's copy keeps in-frame clones and lacks some. The repertoire holds tens of thousands of clones, around 94% seen once, with just over 2.5% in the top ten. The source was CD8+ T cells from peripheral blood mononuclear cells, collected after pregnancy. The receptors here all came from a female donor with multiple sclerosis, enrolled in a pregnancy study.

This chain uses TRBV7-8 with TRBJ1-2; possible D gene TRBD1, 5 bases. Deletions cut 1 base from V and 2 bases from J, with 11 bases between. This CDR3 comprises 15 residues. Germline V gene lookup returns CDR1 SGHVS and CDR2 FQNEAQ. The CDR3 DNA reads TGTGCCAGCAGCTTAGAAGGTGCAGGGAACTATGGCTACACCTTC. Translating it yields CASSLEGAGNYGYTF.

The CDR3 loop is CASTPGGTYNEQFF. Written as DNA, the CDR3 is TGTGCCAGCACACCCGGGGGGACCTACAATGAGCAGTTCTTC. The V gene is TRBV27, the J gene TRBJ2-1; 7 bases fit TRBD2. The CDR3 loop spans 14 amino acids. Germline lookup yields CDR1 MNHEY and CDR2 SMNVEV (reference sequence). V lost 7 bases and J lost 2; bases outside the gene matches: 5.

The V gene is TRBV28, the J gene TRBJ1-1; maybe TRBD1 (5 bases). Trimming left V 5 bases short and J 11 bases short, with 15 bases between. CDR1 is MDHEN and CDR2 is SYDVKM in the germline V gene. This CDR3 is built from 12 residues. CDR3 residues: CASSGPGGDAFF. The CDR3 DNA reads TGTGCCAGCAGTGGACCGGGGGGGGATGCTTTCTTT.

The chain recombines TRBV9 with TRBJ2-3; D gene unclear. This CDR3 comprises 18 residues. With 0 bases removed from V and 2 bases from J, the gap between germline ends came to 19 bases. Germline lookup yields CDR1 SGDLS and CDR2 YYNGEE. The CDR3 DNA is TGTGCCAGCAGCGTAGGGGCCCAGCAAGCAGTGCCCACAGATACGCAGTATTTT. It specifies CASSVGAQQAVPTDTQYF. The whole variable domain, filled in from reference TRBV9 and TRBJ2-3, reads DSGVTQTPKHLITATGQRVTLRCSPRSGDLSVYWYQQSLDQGLQFLIQYYNGEERAKGNILERFSAQQFPDLHSELNLSSLELGDSALYFCASSVGAQQAVPTDTQYFGPGTRLTVL.

This clone was observed once. The V call is TRBV6-5, the J call TRBJ2-5; D is possibly TRBD2 (5 bases). The germline gives CDR1 MNHEY, CDR2 SVGAGI. The CDR3 length is 14 residues. Trimming removed 2 bases at V and 2 bases at J, with 9 bases between. In DNA form, the CDR3 reads TGTGCCAGCAGTTACGGGAGTTTACAAGAGACCCAGTACTTC. This gives the protein CASSYGSLQETQYF.

The chain carries TRBV6-1 and TRBJ2-1, with D unclear. The CDR3 totals 14 residues. CDR1 is MNHNS, CDR2 SASEGT, per germline. Trimming stripped 5 bases from V and 7 bases from J, with 15 bases between. CDR3 in amino acids: CASSTPRNGNEQFF. The CDR3 DNA reads as TGTGCCAGCAGTACGCCGCGGAATGGTAATGAGCAGTTCTTC.

The genes are TRBV20-1 and TRBJ1-2, with D unresolved. This CDR3 is 11 amino acids long. In germline, CDR1 is DFQATT, CDR2 SNEGSKA (reference sequence). The V end was cut by 6 bases, the J end by 9 bases, with 14 bases between. CDR3 nucleotides: TGCAGTGCGAGACCCAAGCAACGCTACACCTTC. This encodes CSARPKQRYTF.

The V and J genes are TRBV4-1 and TRBJ2-1, with D possibly matching TRBD1 (7 bases). Germline-derived CDR1 and CDR2 are MGHRA and YSYEKL. V lost 4 bases, J lost 3 bases, and 19 bases lay in between. The CDR3 contains 17 residues. The CDR3 DNA is TGCGCCAGCAGCCCTTCATGGGGGGCAGGGGGCTACAATGAGCAGTTCTTC. This codes for CASSPSWGAGGYNEQFF.